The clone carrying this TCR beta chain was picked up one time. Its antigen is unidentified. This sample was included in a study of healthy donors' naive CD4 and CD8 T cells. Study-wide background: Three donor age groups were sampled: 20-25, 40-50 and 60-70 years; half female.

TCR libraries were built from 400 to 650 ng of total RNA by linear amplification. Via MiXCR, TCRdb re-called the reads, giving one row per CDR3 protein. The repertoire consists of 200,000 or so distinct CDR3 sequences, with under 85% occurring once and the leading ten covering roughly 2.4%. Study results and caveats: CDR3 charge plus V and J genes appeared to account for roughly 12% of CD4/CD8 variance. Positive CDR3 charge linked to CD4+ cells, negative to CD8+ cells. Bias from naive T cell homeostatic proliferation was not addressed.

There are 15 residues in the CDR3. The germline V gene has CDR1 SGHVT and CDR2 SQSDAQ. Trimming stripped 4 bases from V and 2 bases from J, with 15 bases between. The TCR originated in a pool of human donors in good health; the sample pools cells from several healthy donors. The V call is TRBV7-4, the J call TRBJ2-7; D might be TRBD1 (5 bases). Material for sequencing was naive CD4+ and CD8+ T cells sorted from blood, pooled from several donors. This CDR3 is CASSYPGQGTYEQYF. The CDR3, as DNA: TGTGCCAGCAGCTACCCCGGGCAGGGTACCTACGAGCAGTACTTC.